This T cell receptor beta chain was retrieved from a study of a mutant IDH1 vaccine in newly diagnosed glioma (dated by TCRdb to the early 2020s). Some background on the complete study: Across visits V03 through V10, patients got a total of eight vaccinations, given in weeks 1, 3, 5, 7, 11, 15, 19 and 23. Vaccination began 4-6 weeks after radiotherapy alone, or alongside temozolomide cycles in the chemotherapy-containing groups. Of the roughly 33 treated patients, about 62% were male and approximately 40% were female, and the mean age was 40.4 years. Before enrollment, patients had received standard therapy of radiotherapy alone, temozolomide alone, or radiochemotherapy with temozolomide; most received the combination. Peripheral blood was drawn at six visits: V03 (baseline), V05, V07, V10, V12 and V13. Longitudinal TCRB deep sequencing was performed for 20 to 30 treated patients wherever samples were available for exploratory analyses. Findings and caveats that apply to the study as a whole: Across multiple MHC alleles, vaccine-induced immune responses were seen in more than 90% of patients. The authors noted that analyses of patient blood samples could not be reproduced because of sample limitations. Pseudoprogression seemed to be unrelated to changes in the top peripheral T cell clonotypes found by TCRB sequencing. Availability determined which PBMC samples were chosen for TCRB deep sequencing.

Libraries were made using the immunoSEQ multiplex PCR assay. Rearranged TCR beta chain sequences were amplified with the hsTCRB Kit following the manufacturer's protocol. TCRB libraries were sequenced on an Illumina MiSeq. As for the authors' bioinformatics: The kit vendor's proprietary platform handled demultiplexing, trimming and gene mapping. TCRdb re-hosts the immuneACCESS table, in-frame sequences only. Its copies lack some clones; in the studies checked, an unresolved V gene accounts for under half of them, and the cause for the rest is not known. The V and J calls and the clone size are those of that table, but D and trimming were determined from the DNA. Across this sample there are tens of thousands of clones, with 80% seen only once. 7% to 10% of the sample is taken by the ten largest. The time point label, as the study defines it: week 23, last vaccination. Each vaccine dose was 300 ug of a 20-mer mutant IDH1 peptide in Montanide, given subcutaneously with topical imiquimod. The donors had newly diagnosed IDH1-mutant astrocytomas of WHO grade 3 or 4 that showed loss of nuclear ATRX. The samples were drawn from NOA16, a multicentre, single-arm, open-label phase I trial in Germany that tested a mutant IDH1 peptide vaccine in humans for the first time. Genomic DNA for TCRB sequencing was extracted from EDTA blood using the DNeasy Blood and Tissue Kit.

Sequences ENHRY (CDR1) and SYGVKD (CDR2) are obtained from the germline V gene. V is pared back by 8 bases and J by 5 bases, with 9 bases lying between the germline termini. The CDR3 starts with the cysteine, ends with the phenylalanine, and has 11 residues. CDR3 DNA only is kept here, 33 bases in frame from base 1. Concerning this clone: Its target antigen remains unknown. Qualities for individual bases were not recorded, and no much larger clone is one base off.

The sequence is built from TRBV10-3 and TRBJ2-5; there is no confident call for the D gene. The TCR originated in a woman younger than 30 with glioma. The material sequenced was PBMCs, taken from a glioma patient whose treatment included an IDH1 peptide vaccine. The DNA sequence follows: TGTGCCATCGGACGTAGTGAGACCCAGTACTTC. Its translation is CAIGRSETQYF.